These T cell receptor beta chains were read from a single sample in a study of T-cell memory formation after mild COVID-19. TCRdb reprocessed the 5' RACE reads with MiXCR, giving one entry per CDR3 protein. The sample yields about 140,000 distinct CDR3 sequences, about 6% seen once. Sequencing was performed on PBMCs or a T cell subset sorted from them (not recorded which). The receptors derive from an adult woman who had mild COVID-19 (a few samples of this study predate the infection). Cell type and time point are not known. The CDR3 runs from the conserved cysteine through the conserved F or W. Fields, in order: V gene, D gene, clone size, J gene, CDR3 protein, CDR3 DNA. The D gene is left open where the match is weak. Some rows mark clone size as missing; the rest say once, few, many or name a class of expanded clone.

TRBV5-1,-,-,TRBJ1-1,CASSLKGTNTEAFF,TGCGCCAGCAGCTTGAAGGGTACGAACACTGAAGCTTTCTTT
TRBV18,TRBD1,few,TRBJ2-5,CASSPDPLGLQGARGETQYF,TGTGCCAGCTCACCGGACCCGCTCGGTCTTCAGGGGGCAAGGGGAGAGACCCAGTACTTC
TRBV25-1,TRBD2,-,TRBJ2-3,CASSELGLAGRTDTQYF,TGTGCCAGCAGTGAATTGGGACTAGCGGGTCGCACAGATACGCAGTATTTT
TRBV5-1,-,many,TRBJ2-5,CASSLAGARRETQYF,TGCGCCAGCAGCTTGGCGGGGGCGCGGAGAGAGACCCAGTACTTC
TRBV24-1,-,few,TRBJ2-2,CATRPGDTGELFF,TGTGCCACCAGACCAGGGGACACCGGGGAGCTGTTTTTT
TRBV2,-,-,TRBJ2-7,CASSSPPRGRYEQYF,TGTGCCAGCAGTAGTCCTCCCAGGGGTCGCTACGAGCAGTACTTC
TRBV5-1,TRBD1,few,TRBJ1-1,CASSHGTATEAFF,TGCGCCAGCAGCCATGGGACAGCCACTGAAGCTTTCTTT
TRBV29-1,-,many,TRBJ1-4,CSVGGLGEKLFF,TGCAGCGTTGGAGGGTTGGGAGAAAAACTGTTTTTT
TRBV7-9,-,few,TRBJ2-5,CASSLASIRSSVRLYQETQYF,TGTGCCAGCAGCTTAGCGTCGATTCGGTCTAGCGTAAGACTATATCAAGAGACCCAGTACTTC
TRBV4-1,TRBD2,few,TRBJ2-5,CASSQREGETQYF,TGCGCCAGCAGCCAAAGGGAGGGAGAGACCCAGTACTTC
TRBV10-3,-,-,TRBJ2-3,CAISESGEGDTQYF,TGTGCCATCAGTGAGTCGGGCGAGGGAGATACGCAGTATTTT
TRBV12-3/TRBV12-4,TRBD1,few,TRBJ1-4,CASRRGTGNEKLFF,TGTGCCAGCAGACGCGGGACAGGGAACGAAAAACTGTTTTTT
TRBV2,-,many,TRBJ1-2,CASAWDPGANGYTF,TGTGCCAGCGCATGGGACCCCGGTGCGAATGGCTACACCTTC
TRBV29-1,-,-,TRBJ1-1,CSVAGGDLGAFF,TGCAGCGTCGCCGGAGGGGACCTAGGAGCTTTCTTT
TRBV5-1,-,many,TRBJ2-7,CASSSGPGVAYEQYF,TGCGCCAGCAGCTCCGGACCGGGGGTGGCCTACGAGCAGTACTTC
TRBV25-1,-,many,TRBJ1-2,CASSDQTVYYGYTF,TGTGCCAGCAGTGACCAAACAGTTTACTATGGCTACACCTTC
TRBV29-1,-,many,TRBJ1-1,CSVEKTVEAFF,TGCAGCGTTGAAAAGACCGTTGAAGCTTTCTTT
TRBV7-7,-,-,TRBJ2-3,CASSGDGGTQYF,TGTGCTAGCAGCGGCGACGGAGGCACGCAGTATTTT
TRBV7-2,-,many,TRBJ1-2,CASSKFEAGYTF,TGTGCCAGCAGCAAGTTTGAGGCTGGCTACACCTTC
TRBV5-6,-,-,TRBJ2-2,CASSLLGGGNTGELFF,TGTGCCAGCAGCCTCCTGGGAGGGGGTAACACCGGGGAGCTGTTTTTT
TRBV11-2,-,many,TRBJ2-4,CASSPTTGGNIQYF,TGTGCCAGCAGCCCAACCACGGGTGGAAACATTCAGTACTTC
TRBV7-2,-,-,TRBJ1-1,CASSLPLTEAFF,TGTGCCAGCAGCTTACCTTTGACTGAAGCTTTCTTT
TRBV28,-,-,TRBJ2-7,CASSTHGGGPYEQYF,TGTGCCAGCAGTACCCATGGGGGGGGCCCCTACGAGCAGTACTTC
TRBV29-1,-,many,TRBJ2-2,CSVAQERTGELFF,TGCAGCGTTGCCCAGGAGAGAACCGGGGAGCTGTTTTTT
TRBV24-1,-,few,TRBJ2-3,CATSDPGRLADTQYF,TGTGCCACCAGTGATCCGGGACGATTGGCAGATACGCAGTATTTT
TRBV5-1,TRBD1,few,TRBJ2-7,CASREGQGASWEQYF,TGCGCCAGCAGGGAAGGACAGGGGGCTTCGTGGGAGCAGTACTTC
TRBV20-1,TRBD1,few,TRBJ1-4,CSATSGTGGEKLFF,TGCAGTGCTACGTCCGGGACAGGGGGTGAAAAACTGTTTTTT
TRBV12-3/TRBV12-4,TRBD1,many,TRBJ1-2,CASSPRDRANYGYTF,TGTGCCAGCAGCCCTAGGGACAGAGCTAACTATGGCTACACCTTC
TRBV5-1,TRBD2,many,TRBJ2-3,CASSLGLAGAGVDTQYF,TGCGCCAGCAGCTTGGGACTAGCGGGGGCGGGAGTCGATACGCAGTATTTT
TRBV5-1,TRBD1,many,TRBJ2-5,CASRTQTGQETQYF,TGCGCCAGCAGAACCCAGACAGGGCAAGAGACCCAGTACTTC
TRBV5-1,-,many,TRBJ2-2,CASSLSGNTGELFF,TGCGCCAGCAGCTTATCGGGGAACACCGGGGAGCTGTTTTTT
TRBV12-3/TRBV12-4,-,many,TRBJ1-1,CASTGWDTEAFF,TGTGCCAGTACAGGGTGGGACACTGAAGCTTTCTTT
TRBV30,TRBD1,few,TRBJ1-4,CAWSHTGGRNEKLFF,TGTGCCTGGAGTCATACAGGGGGAAGAAATGAAAAACTGTTTTTT
TRBV12-3/TRBV12-4,TRBD2,many,TRBJ2-5,CASSLLAGGSETQYF,TGTGCCAGCAGTTTACTAGCGGGAGGTTCCGAGACCCAGTACTTC
TRBV4-1,-,-,TRBJ2-4,CASSQDQRSDIQYF,TGCGCCAGCAGCCAAGACCAGCGCTCTGACATTCAGTACTTC
TRBV18,-,many,TRBJ2-3,CASSRLIHTGDTQYF,TGTGCCAGCTCCCGCCTCATCCACACAGGAGATACGCAGTATTTT
TRBV7-3,-,-,TRBJ1-1,CASSPGMGNTEAFF,TGTGCCAGCAGCCCAGGGATGGGGAACACTGAAGCTTTCTTT
TRBV21-1,-,few,TRBJ2-5,CANIEERPGLAGDPKETQYF,TGTGCCAACATTGAAGAAAGGCCGGGACTAGCGGGAGACCCCAAAGAGACCCAGTACTTC
TRBV4-2,TRBD1,few,TRBJ2-1,CASSQETGKNEQFF,TGTGCCAGCAGCCAAGAGACAGGGAAGAATGAGCAGTTCTTC
TRBV24-1,TRBD2,few,TRBJ2-1,CATSDWAGGNNEQFF,TGTGCCACCAGTGATTGGGCGGGAGGCAACAATGAGCAGTTCTTC
TRBV5-1,-,many,TRBJ2-2,CASSLAGASTGELFF,TGCGCCAGCAGCTTGGCGGGAGCGAGCACCGGGGAGCTGTTTTTT
TRBV5-4,TRBD1,few,TRBJ2-1,CASSLFGTGGNEQFF,TGTGCCAGCAGCTTGTTCGGGACAGGGGGCAATGAGCAGTTCTTC
TRBV3-1,-,-,TRBJ2-3,CASSHGDPDHTQYF,TGTGCCAGCAGCCACGGGGACCCGGATCATACGCAGTATTTT
TRBV12-3/TRBV12-4,TRBD1,-,TRBJ2-1,CASRQGIGNEQFF,TGTGCCAGCAGACAGGGGATCGGGAATGAGCAGTTCTTC
TRBV5-5,TRBD1,-,TRBJ1-5,CASSLWTGSNQPQHF,TGTGCCAGCAGCCTATGGACAGGGAGCAATCAGCCCCAGCATTTT
TRBV20-1,-,-,TRBJ1-2,CSAYTVNYGYTF,TGCAGTGCATACACAGTGAACTATGGCTACACCTTC